The rows below give T cell receptor beta chains drawn from one sample of a study of T-cell reconstitution after alpha-beta-depleted transplantation in children. TCRdb re-derived calls from the PCR reads in MiXCR, one entry per CDR3 protein. The sample has roughly 300,000 distinct CDR3 sequences; 9.9% are singletons. Sequencing used PBMCs from the stem cell graft donor, obtained from the stem cell graft. The receptor set was obtained from a human donor who donated a stem cell graft to a child with SCID. CDR3s include the opening cysteine and the closing phenylalanine or tryptophan. The order of the fields is V gene, J gene, D gene, clone size, CDR3 protein, CDR3 DNA. A D gene is named only where the DNA matches it firmly. A row's size may be missing; if present it is once, few, many or a size class.

V: TRBV20-1; J: TRBJ2-4; D: -; size: -; CDR3: CSARGQGGNIQYF; DNA: TGCAGTGCTAGAGGGCAGGGTGGGAACATTCAGTACTTC
V: TRBV20-1; J: TRBJ2-3; D: -; size: -; CDR3: CSARRDTGTDTQYF; DNA: TGCAGTGCTAGGCGGGACACAGGCACAGATACGCAGTATTTT
V: TRBV12-3/TRBV12-4; J: TRBJ1-2; D: -; size: few; CDR3: CASSSYRVDYGYTF; DNA: TGTGCCAGCAGTTCCTACAGGGTAGACTATGGCTACACCTTC
V: TRBV20-1; J: TRBJ1-2; D: -; size: few; CDR3: CSADNRDTNYGYTF; DNA: TGCAGTGCTGATAACAGGGATACTAACTATGGCTACACCTTC
V: TRBV10-3; J: TRBJ1-1; D: -; size: -; CDR3: CAITWTENTEAFF; DNA: TGTGCCATCACCTGGACAGAGAACACTGAAGCTTTCTTT
V: TRBV5-6; J: TRBJ1-1; D: -; size: few; CDR3: CASSRDRYTEAFF; DNA: TGTGCCAGCAGCCGCGACAGGTACACTGAAGCTTTCTTT
V: TRBV14; J: TRBJ2-1; D: TRBD1; size: few; CDR3: CASSQGQGLDEQFF; DNA: TGTGCCAGCAGCCAGGGACAGGGCTTGGATGAGCAGTTCTTC
V: TRBV10-2; J: TRBJ2-3; D: TRBD2; size: -; CDR3: CASSPGLAADTQYF; DNA: TGCGCCAGCAGTCCGGGACTAGCAGCCGATACGCAGTATTTT
V: TRBV5-1; J: TRBJ2-3; D: -; size: -; CDR3: CASSLMWGGTDTQYF; DNA: TGCGCCAGCAGCTTGATGTGGGGAGGCACAGATACGCAGTATTTT
V: TRBV5-1; J: TRBJ2-5; D: TRBD1; size: few; CDR3: CASSETGARETQYF; DNA: TGCGCCAGCAGCGAGACAGGGGCCCGTGAGACCCAGTACTTC
V: TRBV6-1; J: TRBJ1-2; D: TRBD1; size: -; CDR3: CASSDGQGNGYTF; DNA: TGTGCCAGCAGTGATGGACAGGGAAATGGCTACACCTTC
V: TRBV14; J: TRBJ1-2; D: -; size: -; CDR3: CASSEDSGWLGGYTF; DNA: TGTGCCAGCAGCGAAGATAGCGGGTGGCTGGGTGGCTACACCTTC
V: TRBV12-3/TRBV12-4; J: TRBJ2-3; D: -; size: -; CDR3: CASSARKITQYF; DNA: TGTGCCAGCAGCGCAAGAAAGATCACGCAGTATTTT
V: TRBV9; J: TRBJ1-4; D: -; size: many; CDR3: CASSVSGTSHEKLFF; DNA: TGTGCCAGCAGCGTCTCCGGGACAAGTCATGAAAAACTGTTTTTT
V: TRBV11-1; J: TRBJ2-3; D: TRBD2; size: many; CDR3: CASSARTSGGTDTQYF; DNA: TGTGCCAGCAGCGCTCGGACTAGCGGGGGAACAGATACGCAGTATTTT
V: TRBV12-5; J: TRBJ2-7; D: -; size: -; CDR3: CASGQRPYEQYF; DNA: TGTGCTAGTGGTCAGCGGCCCTACGAGCAGTACTTC
V: TRBV12-5; J: TRBJ2-7; D: -; size: few; CDR3: CASGLTGVEQYF; DNA: TGTGCTAGTGGTTTGACAGGTGTGGAGCAGTACTTC
V: TRBV9; J: TRBJ2-3; D: TRBD2; size: few; CDR3: CASSPRKGLGADTQYF; DNA: TGTGCCAGCAGCCCAAGGAAGGGACTAGGCGCAGATACGCAGTATTTT
V: TRBV27; J: TRBJ2-7; D: TRBD2; size: -; CDR3: CASSPRAGESYEQYF; DNA: TGTGCCAGCAGCCCCCGGGCGGGGGAGTCCTACGAGCAGTACTTC
V: TRBV6-1; J: TRBJ2-3; D: -; size: many; CDR3: CASSPRPIRQGSTDTQYF; DNA: TGTGCCAGCAGTCCCAGACCTATACGTCAGGGCAGCACAGATACGCAGTATTTT
V: TRBV7-6; J: TRBJ2-6; D: -; size: -; CDR3: CASSSPESGANVLTF; DNA: TGTGCCAGCAGCAGCCCAGAGTCTGGGGCCAACGTCCTGACTTTC
V: TRBV2; J: TRBJ2-1; D: TRBD2; size: -; CDR3: CASGVEEVWLPSGAYNEQFF; DNA: TGTGCCAGCGGGGTGGAAGAGGTTTGGCTTCCTAGCGGGGCCTACAATGAGCAGTTCTTC
V: TRBV6-1; J: TRBJ1-1; D: TRBD1; size: -; CDR3: CASNYRGPRTEAFF; DNA: TGTGCCAGCAACTACAGGGGCCCAAGAACGGAAGCTTTCTTT
V: TRBV6-1; J: TRBJ2-1; D: TRBD1; size: -; CDR3: CASRETGAAGGEQFF; DNA: TGTGCCAGCAGGGAGACAGGGGCGGCAGGGGGTGAGCAGTTCTTC
V: TRBV7-6; J: TRBJ1-2; D: -; size: few; CDR3: CASSPVQHYGYTF; DNA: TGTGCCAGCAGCCCCGTCCAGCACTATGGCTACACCTTC
V: TRBV11-2; J: TRBJ2-3; D: TRBD2; size: -; CDR3: CASSFGPTSGGASTDTQYF; DNA: TGTGCCAGCAGCTTCGGCCCTACTAGCGGGGGGGCGTCAACAGATACGCAGTATTTT
V: TRBV12-3/TRBV12-4; J: TRBJ1-1; D: -; size: few; CDR3: CASSWGTTEAFF; DNA: TGTGCCAGCAGTTGGGGAACCACTGAAGCTTTCTTT
V: TRBV4-1; J: TRBJ2-5; D: -; size: -; CDR3: CASSQEFGGGDETQYF; DNA: TGCGCCAGCAGCCAAGAATTCGGCGGGGGCGACGAGACCCAGTACTTC
V: TRBV29-1; J: TRBJ2-6; D: -; size: few; CDR3: CSVLASGANVLTF; DNA: TGCAGCGTTTTAGCTTCCGGGGCCAACGTCCTGACTTTC
V: TRBV12-3/TRBV12-4; J: TRBJ2-3; D: -; size: few; CDR3: CASSGPRSFGSTDTQYF; DNA: TGTGCCAGCAGTGGGCCTAGGTCGTTTGGAAGCACAGATACGCAGTATTTT
V: TRBV20-1; J: TRBJ2-2; D: -; size: -; CDR3: CSARDLRGPGELFF; DNA: TGCAGTGCTAGAGATCTAAGGGGTCCCGGGGAGCTGTTTTTT
V: TRBV19; J: TRBJ1-4; D: -; size: -; CDR3: CASSIEPRWEKLFF; DNA: TGTGCCAGTAGTATAGAACCGCGGTGGGAAAAACTGTTTTTT
V: TRBV15; J: TRBJ2-3; D: -; size: -; CDR3: CATSRDRGRANTQYF; DNA: TGTGCCACCAGCAGAGATCGCGGCAGGGCAAATACGCAGTATTTT
V: TRBV5-1; J: TRBJ2-7; D: -; size: many; CDR3: CASSQSRSFEQYF; DNA: TGCGCCAGCAGCCAGAGTCGGTCGTTCGAGCAGTACTTC
V: TRBV3-1; J: TRBJ2-3; D: -; size: few; CDR3: CASSRQPDTQYF; DNA: TGTGCCAGCAGCCGCCAACCGGATACGCAGTATTTT
V: TRBV2; J: TRBJ2-2; D: TRBD2; size: few; CDR3: CASAGLAGSNTGELFF; DNA: TGTGCCAGCGCGGGACTAGCGGGGTCCAACACCGGGGAGCTGTTTTTT
V: TRBV10-3; J: TRBJ2-3; D: -; size: few; CDR3: CAISERAGASTDTQYF; DNA: TGTGCCATCAGTGAGAGGGCAGGGGCGAGCACAGATACGCAGTATTTT
V: TRBV29-1; J: TRBJ1-5; D: -; size: few; CDR3: CSVRAGNQPQHF; DNA: TGCAGCGTTCGTGCAGGGAATCAGCCCCAGCATTTT
V: TRBV5-1; J: TRBJ1-1; D: TRBD1; size: few; CDR3: CASSFTRDRVGTEAFF; DNA: TGCGCCAGCAGCTTCACCCGGGACAGGGTGGGTACTGAAGCTTTCTTT
V: TRBV20-1; J: TRBJ1-2; D: -; size: -; CDR3: CSARVLGAHSYTF; DNA: TGCAGTGCTAGAGTCTTGGGGGCGCATAGCTACACCTTC
V: TRBV20-1; J: TRBJ1-5; D: -; size: few; CDR3: CSARDGIGGAGKPQHF; DNA: TGCAGTGCTAGAGATGGGATTGGGGGGGCAGGGAAGCCCCAGCATTTT
V: TRBV12-3/TRBV12-4; J: TRBJ2-1; D: -; size: few; CDR3: CASQGTNVGEQFF; DNA: TGTGCCAGCCAGGGGACGAACGTAGGTGAGCAGTTCTTC
V: TRBV25-1; J: TRBJ1-1; D: -; size: many; CDR3: CASSPAIQNTEAFF; DNA: TGTGCCAGCTCCCCTGCAATACAGAACACTGAAGCTTTCTTT
V: TRBV7-9; J: TRBJ1-2; D: -; size: many; CDR3: CASSLLENYGYTF; DNA: TGTGCCAGCAGCTTATTAGAAAACTATGGCTACACCTTC
V: TRBV5-6; J: TRBJ1-1; D: -; size: -; CDR3: CASSLPKGNTEAFF; DNA: TGTGCCAGCAGCCTACCCAAAGGAAACACTGAAGCTTTCTTT
V: TRBV7-2; J: TRBJ1-2; D: -; size: few; CDR3: CASSPLLGFYGYTF; DNA: TGTGCCAGCAGCCCACTACTAGGGTTCTATGGCTACACCTTC
V: TRBV29-1; J: TRBJ2-6; D: TRBD1; size: -; CDR3: CSVEEDRDRAGANVLTF; DNA: TGCAGCGTTGAAGAGGACAGGGATCGGGCTGGGGCCAACGTCCTGACTTTC
V: TRBV18; J: TRBJ1-2; D: -; size: few; CDR3: CASSLSQQGNGYTF; DNA: TGTGCCAGCTCACTTAGCCAACAGGGAAATGGCTACACCTTC
V: TRBV7-8; J: TRBJ2-5; D: -; size: -; CDR3: CASSLGGQNGHQETQYF; DNA: TGTGCCAGCAGCTTGGGAGGACAAAACGGCCACCAAGAGACCCAGTACTTC